Detailed here is one T cell receptor (beta chain). Its matching antigen is unknown. The sample belongs to a study of T-cell memory formation after mild COVID-19. Across the whole study: TCR clusters were mostly confined to one donor each.

This CDR3 has 14 amino acids. The germline V gene encodes CDR1 SEHNR and CDR2 FQNEAQ (reference sequence). The V gene lost 4 bases and the J gene lost 2 bases, with 10 bases spanning the gap. One entry per CDR3 protein results from TCRdb running MiXCR on the 5' RACE reads. The sample has 250,000 or so distinct CDR3 sequences, around 17% seen once. Whole-study findings and limits: Some clones that responded were present in memory (sampled pre-infection), which suggests cross-reactive memory joined. Contracting CD4+ clones lay largely in CM and EM, with CD8+ ones residing in EMRA.

The sequenced sample consisted of PBMCs or a T cell subset sorted from them (not recorded which). The sequence came from a man younger than 35 who had mild COVID-19 (a few samples of this study predate the infection). Cell type and time point are not known. V gene TRBV7-9 combines with J gene TRBJ2-3; D remains ambiguous. As DNA, the CDR3 is TGTGCCAGCAGCTCTCAGAGACTCACAGATACGCAGTATTTT. It encodes CASSSQRLTDTQYF.